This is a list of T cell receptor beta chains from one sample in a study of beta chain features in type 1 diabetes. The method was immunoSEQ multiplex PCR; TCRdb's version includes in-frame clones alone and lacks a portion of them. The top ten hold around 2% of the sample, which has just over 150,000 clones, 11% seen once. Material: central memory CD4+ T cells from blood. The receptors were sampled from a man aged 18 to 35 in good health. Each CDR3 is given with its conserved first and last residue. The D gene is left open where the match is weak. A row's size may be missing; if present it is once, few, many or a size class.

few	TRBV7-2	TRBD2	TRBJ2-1	TGTGCCAGCAGCCCTAGCGGGAAAGGGGGCAATGAGCAGTTCTTC	CASSPSGKGGNEQFF
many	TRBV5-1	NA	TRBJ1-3	TGCGCCAGCAGCTTCCGACAAGGGCCAGCTGGAAACACCATATATTTT	CASSFRQGPAGNTIYF
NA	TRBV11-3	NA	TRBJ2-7	TGTGCCAGCAGCTTAAGCGGGTACGAGCAGTACTTC	CASSLSGYEQYF
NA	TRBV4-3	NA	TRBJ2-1	TGCGCCAGCAGCCAGTCCCGGGCCTCCAATGAGCAGTTCTTC	CASSQSRASNEQFF
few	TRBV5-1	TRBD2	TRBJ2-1	TGCGCCAGCAGCTCGACTAGCGGGAGCTACAATGAGCAGTTCTTC	CASSSTSGSYNEQFF
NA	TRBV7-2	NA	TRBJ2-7	TGTGCCAGCAGCTTAGCGGGGTCATACGAGCAGTACTTC	CASSLAGSYEQYF
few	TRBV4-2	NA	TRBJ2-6	TGTGCCAGCAGCCAAGAAGGGCGCAGCGGTGCTAGCTCTGGGGCCAACGTCCTGACTTTC	CASSQEGRSGASSGANVLTF
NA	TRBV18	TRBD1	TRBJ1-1	TGTGCCAGCTCACAAAGCGGGGACAGCGAAGCTTTCTTT	CASSQSGDSEAFF
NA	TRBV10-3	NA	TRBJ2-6	TGTGCCATCAAGGTCGGAGGTGGGGCCAACGTCCTGACTTTC	CAIKVGGGANVLTF
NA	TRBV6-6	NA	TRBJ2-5	TGTGCCAGCAGCTACGGTTTAGGGGAGACCCAGTACTTC	CASSYGLGETQYF
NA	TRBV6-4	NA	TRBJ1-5	TGTGCCAGCAGCCCACTGGCGGGACAGCCCCAGCATTTT	CASSPLAGQPQHF
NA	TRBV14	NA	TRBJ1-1	TGTGCCAGCAGCCAAGTTCAAGGGTACACTGAAGCTTTCTTT	CASSQVQGYTEAFF
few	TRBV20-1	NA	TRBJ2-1	TGCAGTGCCGCACGAGGGGGGGCGTTCTTC	CSAARGGAFF
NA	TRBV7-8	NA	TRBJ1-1	TGTGCCAGCAGACTCACCTTGGGGACTGAAGCTTTCTTT	CASRLTLGTEAFF
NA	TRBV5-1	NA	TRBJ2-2	TGCGCCACGAGCGAGACACCCAACACCGGGGAGCTGCTTTTT	CATSETPNTGELLF
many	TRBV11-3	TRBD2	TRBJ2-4	TGTGCCAGCAGCTTAGATTCATTAGCGGGGTCCAAAAACATTCAGTACTTC	CASSLDSLAGSKNIQYF
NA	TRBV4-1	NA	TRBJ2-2	TGCGCCAGCAGCCAAACAGGGTCACCAAACACCGGGGAGCTGTTTTTT	CASSQTGSPNTGELFF
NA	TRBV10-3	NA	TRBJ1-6	TGTGCCATCAGGGCCGTACAGGGAAATAATTCACCCCTCCACTTT	CAIRAVQGNNSPLHF
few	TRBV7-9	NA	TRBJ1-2	TGTGCCAGCAGCCCTGAGGGTGATGGCTACACCTTC	CASSPEGDGYTF
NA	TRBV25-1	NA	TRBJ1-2	TGTGCCAGCAGTGAAAACAGAGTTACAGCGCCCTATGGCTACACCTTC	CASSENRVTAPYGYTF
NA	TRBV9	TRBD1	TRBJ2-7	TGTGCCAGCAGCGTCGGGACAGGGCGGTACGAGCAGTACTTC	CASSVGTGRYEQYF
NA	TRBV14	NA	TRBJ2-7	TGTGCCAGCAGCCAAGGGGTTTCCTCCGAGCAGTACTTC	CASSQGVSSEQYF
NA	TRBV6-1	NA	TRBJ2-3	TGTGCCAGCAGTGAAACCCCAGATGCTAGCACAGATACGCAGTATTTT	CASSETPDASTDTQYF
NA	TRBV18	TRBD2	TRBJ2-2	TGTGCCAGCTCACTAACGGGACTAGTTGGAACCGGGGAGCTGTTTTTT	CASSLTGLVGTGELFF
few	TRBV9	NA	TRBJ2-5	TGTGCCAGCAGCCCCCGGACTAACCAAGAGACCCAGTACTTC	CASSPRTNQETQYF
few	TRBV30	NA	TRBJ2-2	TGTGCCTGGAGAAGGGCCTCGGACACCGGGGAGCTGTTTTTT	CAWRRASDTGELFF
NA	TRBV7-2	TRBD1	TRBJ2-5	TGTGCCAGCAGCTGGACAGGGGGGTCGGAGACCCAGTACTTC	CASSWTGGSETQYF
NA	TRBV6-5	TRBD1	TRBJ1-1	TGTGCCAGCAGTCCCGACAGGGGGAACACTGAAGCTTTCTTT	CASSPDRGNTEAFF
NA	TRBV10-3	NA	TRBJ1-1	TGTGCCATCAGGGCGGACAGCTCAAACACTGAAGCTTTCTTT	CAIRADSSNTEAFF
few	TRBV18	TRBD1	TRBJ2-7	TGTGCCAGCTCACCACAAGGGACAGCCCAGAGGTGGTACGAGCAGTACTTC	CASSPQGTAQRWYEQYF
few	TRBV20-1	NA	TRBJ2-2	TGCAGTGCTCAGAACACCGGGGAGCTGTTTTTT	CSAQNTGELFF
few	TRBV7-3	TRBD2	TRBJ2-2	TGTGCCAGCAGACGGACTAGCGGCACCGGGGAGCTGTTTTTT	CASRRTSGTGELFF
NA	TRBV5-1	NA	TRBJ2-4	TGCGCCAGCAGCTTGGGTTCAGGCGAAAACATTCAGTACTTC	CASSLGSGENIQYF
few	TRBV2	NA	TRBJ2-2	TGTGCCAGCAGCACGGGTCCCGGGGAGCTGTTTTTT	CASSTGPGELFF
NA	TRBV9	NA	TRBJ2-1	TGTGCCAGCAGCCAGAGGCCCCAGTCCTACAATGAGCAGTTCTTC	CASSQRPQSYNEQFF
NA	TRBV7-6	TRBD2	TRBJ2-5	TGTGCCAGCAGCTTAACAATCCGGAGCGGGGGGTTAGGCTTGGAGACCCAGTACTTC	CASSLTIRSGGLGLETQYF
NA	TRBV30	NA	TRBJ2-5	TGTGCCTGGAGTCCCAGGGAGACCCAGTACTTC	CAWSPRETQYF
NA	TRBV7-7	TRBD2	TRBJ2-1	TGTGCCAGCAGCATCGGGACTAGCGGTTACAATGAGCAGTTCTTC	CASSIGTSGYNEQFF
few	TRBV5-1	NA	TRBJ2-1	TGCGCCAGCAGCTTGGTGGCGGGGGCCGACAATGAGCAGTTCTTC	CASSLVAGADNEQFF
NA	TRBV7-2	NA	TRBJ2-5	TGTGCCAGCCGAACGGTACAAGAGACCCAGTACTTC	CASRTVQETQYF
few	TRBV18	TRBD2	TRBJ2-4	TGTGCCAGCTCACCATATCCTAGCGGAGCCAAAAACATTCAGTACTTC	CASSPYPSGAKNIQYF
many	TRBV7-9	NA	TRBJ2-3	TGTGCCAGCGGGGGACCGACTAGCACAGATACGCAGTATTTT	CASGGPTSTDTQYF
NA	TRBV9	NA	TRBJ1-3	TGTGCCAGCAGCGTAGAAGGGGCGGTGACTGGAAACACCATATATTTT	CASSVEGAVTGNTIYF
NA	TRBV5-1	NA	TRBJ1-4	TGCGCCAGCAGCTCGGGGGCGACCCCCGAAAATGAAAAACTGTTTTTT	CASSSGATPENEKLFF